This T cell receptor beta chain was found in a study of human T cells and chemical hapten exposure. Study background: The sensitizing agent was 2% DPC, placed on approximately 2 cm by approximately 2 cm of upper inner arm skin. From small differences in pooled library volume came most of the variation in per-sample TCR yields.

Specified time point: pre-sensitization, week 0. The treatment was: therapeutic diphenylcyclopropenone sensitization with weekly scalp DPC. TCRdb re-called the RACE reads with MiXCR, one entry per CDR3 protein. The profile shows tens of thousands of distinct CDR3 sequences, more than 9% of them singletons. Points from the study as a whole: Relative to control repertoires, expanded TCRs gave rise to significantly more large CDR3 similarity clusters.

Trimming at V came to 5 bases and at J to 5 bases, leaving 3 bases not matched to a gene. This CDR3 spans 14 amino acids. Germline V gene sequence: CDR1 LNHDA, CDR2 SQIVND (reference sequence). Concerning this clonotype itself: The target antigen is unknown.

Specimen: whole blood, collected in connection with sensitization to the hapten diphenylcyclopropenone (DPC). V gene TRBV19 combines with J gene TRBJ2-2; the match to TRBD1 covers 9 bases. The sequence was obtained from a man aged 35 to 55 with alopecia areata. Some clones in this sample may be carry-over from other donors' samples. This chain's CDR3 is CASSSGQGTGELFF. CDR3 sequence (DNA): TGTGCCAGTAGTTCCGGACAGGGGACCGGGGAGCTGTTTTTT. The full variable domain, rest sourced from reference TRBV19 and TRBJ2-2, is DGGITQSPKYLFRKEGQNVTLSCEQNLNHDAMYWYRQDPGQGLRLIYYSQIVNDFQKGDIAEGYSVSREKKESFPLTVTSAQKNPTAFYLCASSSGQGTGELFFGEGSRLTVL.